This T cell receptor beta chain was profiled in a study of blood T cells in healthy people across ages (dated by TCRdb to between 2014 and 2017). Broadly, across the study: In model experiments, template switching captured roughly one uniquely barcoded TCR beta cDNA molecule for every two T cells. To avoid experimental bias, donors of different ages were distributed randomly across sequencing lanes. Donors were grouped into four age groups: young (average roughly 17 years), middle-aged (roughly 40), aged (over 55) and long-lived (about 90). Age-related changes in TCR beta repertoire diversity were measured in the study by deep sequencing normalized with unique cDNA molecular identifiers. The study analyzed two additional independent replicas of 1 million unique cDNA reads from the same blood draw for two donors, one aged 18 to 30 and one aged 80 or older. Overall study outcomes, separate from this receptor: Because the CMV infection status of the donors was unknown, age-related changes in expanded clonotypes may potentially have been confounded. Because profiling used bulk unsorted PBMCs, naive and antigen-experienced compartments could not be compared conclusively. Compared with the aged group, the long-lived group had more naive CD4+ T cells, fewer expanded clones and increased TCR diversity, suggesting age selection. Estimates of total diversity based on one million sequenced T cells were regarded as lower bounds and as underestimates. As age increased, observed TCR beta diversity per million T cells dropped in a roughly linear way, and a significant reduction was already evident by age about 40. There was a strong correlation between observed TCR beta diversity and the percentage of naive T cells measured by flow cytometry.

From cysteine to phenylalanine, the CDR3 is 13 amino acids long. Only the CDR3 region is kept as DNA, spanning 39 bases read in frame from base 1. CDR1 and CDR2 were assigned from the germline V gene as MNHEY and SVGEGT. The library was made by 5' RACE. The second PCR ran for about 7 to 11 cycles and used a J-beta primer mix along with a sample-barcoded 5' primer. Each TCR beta cDNA molecule received a unique molecular identifier from a template-switch 5' adaptor carrying 12 random nucleotides. Each sample yielded at least 3 million CDR3-containing paired-end reads. All of the RNA was converted into first-strand cDNA using the Mint cDNA synthesis kit, with a TRBC-specific oligonucleotide serving as the primer. After uracil-DNA glycosylase treatment, a first 18-cycle PCR used universal primers M1SS and BC2_uni_R on all cDNA. Per the source publication's procedure: Each sample was normalized by randomly selecting 1 million high-quality reads, each carrying a distinct molecular identifier. Reads sharing molecular identifiers were discarded rather than binned into consensus sequences. MiTCR, with a Q25 quality threshold and the strictest error-elimination algorithm, was used for CDR3 identification, clonotype clustering and error correction. A nonparametric unseen species model with Euler transformation was used to estimate a lower bound on total TCR beta diversity. TCRdb passed the public sequencing reads through fastp at Q25 and MiXCR, retaining productive beta sequences. All rows with the same CDR3 protein become a single entry with the most common DNA and genes. The V and J calls shown here were made by TCRdb, not taken from the authors' results. The sample has some 1.8 million distinct CDR3 sequences on record, approximately 40% of them singletons. The ten largest clonotypes hold 23% of the sample.

This clonotype was found a few times. The specificity of this receptor is unknown. One end of the junction varies from germline; a read error may be responsible. The roughly 39 donors, aged about 6 to 95 years, were systemically healthy Caucasian individuals from Russia. Ten milliliters of peripheral blood were drawn from each donor into EDTA-treated Vacutainer tubes. Ficoll-Paque density-gradient centrifugation was used to isolate PBMCs, with at least 7 million per sample. Trizol reagent was used to extract total RNA from the PBMCs, yielding at least 5.5 micrograms per sample. The percentages of naive CD45RAhigh/CD27high T cells were determined by flow cytometry on a PBMC aliquot from every donor.

The receptor chain draws on TRBV6-2 or TRBV6-3 and TRBJ1-2; the D gene is unclear. The TCR originated in a human donor in good health. The specimen was blood. The bases read TGTGCCAGCAGTTACTCCGTCCGATATGACTACACCTTC. Translation gives CASSYSVRYDYTF.